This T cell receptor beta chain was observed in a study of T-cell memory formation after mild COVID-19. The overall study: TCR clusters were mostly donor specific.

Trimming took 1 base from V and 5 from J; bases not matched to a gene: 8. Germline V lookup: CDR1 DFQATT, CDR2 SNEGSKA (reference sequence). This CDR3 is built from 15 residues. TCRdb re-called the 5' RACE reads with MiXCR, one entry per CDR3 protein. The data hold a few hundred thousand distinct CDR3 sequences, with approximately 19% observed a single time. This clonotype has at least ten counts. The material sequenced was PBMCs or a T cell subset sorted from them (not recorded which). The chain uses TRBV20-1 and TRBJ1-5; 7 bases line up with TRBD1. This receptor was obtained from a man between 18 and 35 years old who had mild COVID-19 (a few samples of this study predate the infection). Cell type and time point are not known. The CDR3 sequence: CSARVNRGGDQPQHF. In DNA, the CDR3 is TGCAGTGCTAGAGTTAACAGGGGTGGGGATCAGCCCCAGCATTTT.